These 31 T cell receptor beta chains were all obtained from the same sample, sequenced in a study of blood T cell repertoires in COVID-19. The data were produced by immunoSEQ multiplex PCR, yet TCRdb's version contains in-frame clones alone and is incomplete. The sample holds some 45,000 clones, about 80% seen once. The sample was peripheral blood. Receptors were obtained from a human donor in a cohort sampled during active COVID-19.

The V and J genes are TRBV29-1 and TRBJ2-3; D not certain. Germline V CDR1 and CDR2: SQVTM, ANQGSEA. The CDR3 covers 12 residues. Trimming removed 4 bases at V and 2 bases at J, with 7 bases between. CDR3 in amino acids: CSVVANTDTQYF. Here the CDR3 DNA reads TGCAGCGTTGTAGCTAACACAGATACGCAGTATTTT.

V usage is TRBV28 and J usage is TRBJ1-2; 7 nucleotides align to TRBD1. The CDR3 is 13 amino acids. The V and J ends lost 2 bases and 5 bases, in that order; junction bases with no gene match: 2. In germline, CDR1 is MDHEN, CDR2 SYDVKM. CDR3 region: CASSLRGPYGYTF. The CDR3 DNA follows: TGTGCCAGCAGTTTAAGGGGGCCATATGGCTACACCTTC.

The CDR3 DNA is TGCGCCAGCAGCTTGGGAGCTAGCGGGAGAAACTCCTACAATGAGCAGTTCTTC. It translates to CASSLGASGRNSYNEQFF. J is TRBJ2-1 and V is TRBV5-1; 10 bases map to TRBD2. The CDR3 totals 18 residues. The germline V gene has CDR1 SGHRS and CDR2 YFSETQ. V was clipped by 0 bases and J by 0 bases; unmatched bases: 6.

The genes are TRBV19 and TRBJ2-4; TRBD2 agrees at 7 bases. CDR3 length: 16 residues. The trim removed 4 bases at V and 1 base at J, leaving 7 bases unmatched. The V gene's germline CDR1 is LNHDA and CDR2 SQIVND (reference sequence). The CDR3 protein is CASSKRGRRAKNIQYF. The CDR3 DNA reads as TGTGCCAGTAGTAAGCGGGGCAGGAGGGCCAAAAACATTCAGTACTTC.

The chain joins TRBV3-1 (or the pseudogene TRBV3-2) to TRBJ2-1; perhaps TRBD2 as D (6 bases). CDR3 length: 14 amino acids. The germline V gene has CDR1 LGHDT and CDR2 YNNKEL (reference sequence). The ends were cut back, 2 bases at V and 6 bases at J, with 11 bases in the middle. The CDR3 spells CASSQRLLANEQFF. The CDR3 DNA reads as TGTGCCAGCAGCCAACGCCTACTAGCCAATGAGCAGTTCTTC.

This rearrangement joins TRBV7-6 to TRBJ2-1, with D perhaps matching TRBD2 (5 bases). The CDR3 is 12 amino acids. V lost 8 bases and J 10 bases, leaving 15 bases between the germline ends. Germline V gives CDR1 SGHVS, CDR2 FNYEAQ. CDR3 coding DNA: TGTGCCAGCGGAAAAAGCCCGGGAGAGCAGTTCTTC. Protein product: CASGKSPGEQFF.

The chain is built from TRBV7-8 and TRBJ2-7; the match to TRBD2 covers 7 bases. In germline, CDR1 is SGHVS, CDR2 FQNEAQ. V shed 4 bases, J shed 6 bases, and the junction held 9 bases outside the gene matches. The CDR3 totals 14 residues. The CDR3 here is CASSSSGLTPEQYF. The CDR3 DNA reads as TGTGCCAGCAGCTCTAGCGGCCTCACCCCCGAGCAGTACTTC.

This clone was observed a handful of times. This sequence joins TRBV5-1 and TRBJ2-5; 13 bases fit TRBD2. The germline V gene has CDR1 SGHRS and CDR2 YFSETQ. With V trimmed by 7 bases and J by 5 bases, 5 bases remained unmatched. The CDR3 spans 14 residues. The CDR3 coding sequence is TGCGCCAGCCGCCCGGGACTAGCGGGGGAGACCCAGTACTTC. This gives the protein CASRPGLAGETQYF.

Only a few counts were recorded for this clone. The CDR3 here is CASSATTGWDSPLHF. The CDR3 coding sequence is TGCGCCAGCAGCGCAACGACAGGGTGGGATTCACCCCTCCACTTT. The chain employs TRBV5-1 and TRBJ1-6; TRBD1 matches at 7 bases. The V segment lost 4 bases and the J segment 8 bases; nucleotides outside the gene matches: 9. Germline V gene data show CDR1 as SGHRS and CDR2 as YFSETQ. The CDR3 has 15 amino acids.

The chain is built from TRBV7-2 and TRBJ1-6; TRBD1 matches at 7 bases. Germline V CDR1 and CDR2: SGHTA, FQGNSA. This CDR3 comprises 15 residues. The trim removed 1 base at V and 9 bases at J, leaving 6 bases unmatched. The CDR3 sequence is CASSLGAAGGSPLHF. The CDR3 DNA is TGTGCCAGCAGCTTAGGCGCGGCAGGGGGTTCACCCCTCCACTTT.

The genes are TRBV24-1 and TRBJ2-1; D perhaps matches TRBD2 (5 bases). The V end lost 7 bases, the J end lost 0 bases, and 15 bases lay between the germline ends. The CDR3 loop spans 16 amino acids. Germline CDR1 is KGHDR and CDR2 is SFDVKD. CDR3 nucleotide sequence: TGTGCCACCAGCAAAGGACGGGGAAGCTCCTACAATGAGCAGTTCTTC. Its protein product is CATSKGRGSSYNEQFF.

The V call is TRBV11-3, the J call TRBJ2-3; possibly TRBD2 for D (5 bases). CDR3 length: 12 amino acids. V shed 5 bases and J shed 5 bases, with 8 bases lying between them. CDR1 is SGHNT, CDR2 YENEEA, per germline. The CDR3, as DNA: TGTGCCAGCAGCCCCGAGGGAGATACGCAGTATTTT. Its protein product is CASSPEGDTQYF. The full variable domain, completed using reference TRBV11-3 and TRBJ2-3, is EAGVVQSPRYKIIEKKQPVAFWCNPISGHNTLYWYLQNLGQGPELLIRYENEEAVDDSQLPKDRFSAERLKGVDSTLKIQPAELGDSAVYLCASSPEGDTQYFGPGTRLTVL.

This clone was counted once. The chain joins TRBV7-2 to TRBJ2-5, with D hard to call. Trimming left V 3 bases short and J 5 bases short, with 4 bases between. CDR1 is SGHTA and CDR2 is FQGNSA in the germline V gene. The CDR3 extends over 11 amino acids. The CDR3 loop reads CASSLAETQYF. The CDR3 nucleotides are TGTGCCAGCAGCTTGGCCGAGACCCAGTACTTC. Complete variable domain (other parts from reference TRBV7-2 and TRBJ2-5): GAGVSQSPSNKVTEKGKDVELRCDPISGHTALYWYRQSLGQGLEFLIYFQGNSAPDKSGLPSDRFSAERTGGSVSTLTIQRTQQEDSAVYLCASSLAETQYFGPGTRLLVL.

This chain uses TRBV7-7 with TRBJ2-1, with D maybe TRBD1 (5 bases). The CDR3 has 12 residues. Germline-derived CDR1 and CDR2 are SSHAT and FNYEAQ (reference sequence). The V gene lost 5 bases and the J gene lost 9 bases, with 11 bases spanning the gap. CDR3 protein: CASSTPQGEQFF. The CDR3 DNA follows: TGTGCCAGCAGCACCCCCCAGGGTGAGCAGTTCTTC.

This sequence joins TRBV29-1 and TRBJ2-3, with TRBD2 as a possible D gene (7 bases). The germline V and J ends were trimmed by 3 bases and 5 bases, with 9 bases remaining between them. The germline V gene has CDR1 SQVTM and CDR2 ANQGSEA. The length of the CDR3 is 12 residues. CDR3 sequence reads: CSVDRGGDTQYF. CDR3 DNA: TGCAGCGTTGATAGGGGGGGAGATACGCAGTATTTT.

The chain has TRBV5-6 and TRBJ2-5; 7 nucleotides line up with TRBD1. Germline CDR1 and CDR2: SGHDT and YYEEEE. The trim removed 4 bases at V and 0 bases at J, leaving 9 bases unmatched. The CDR3 covers 16 residues. The CDR3 nucleotides are TGTGCCAGCAGCGCAAGATCAGGGGGATACCAAGAGACCCAGTACTTC. It yields the protein CASSARSGGYQETQYF.

This chain joins TRBV3-1 (or the pseudogene TRBV3-2) and TRBJ2-1, with 9 bases fitting TRBD2. The CDR3 sequence is 16 residues long. Germline loops: CDR1 LGHDT, CDR2 YNNKEL (reference sequence). V gave up 0 bases and J gave up 7 bases; unmatched junction bases: 7. CDR3 in DNA: TGTGCCAGCAGCCAAGATCTGGCGGGAGGGCCGAATGAGCAGTTCTTC. Protein product: CASSQDLAGGPNEQFF.

This chain links TRBV4-2 with TRBJ2-3; 16 nucleotides match TRBD2. The germline CDR1 and CDR2 sequences are LGHNA and YNFKEQ. Unmatched junction bases numbered 12, after V lost 4 bases and J lost 11 bases. The CDR3 totals 17 residues. This CDR3 reads CASSPGTSGRGPSMQYF. The CDR3 nucleotides read TGTGCCAGCAGCCCGGGGACTAGCGGGAGGGGTCCGAGTATGCAGTATTTT.

V and J are TRBV3-1 (or the pseudogene TRBV3-2) and TRBJ2-3; TRBD1 might be the D (5 bases). The CDR3 extends over 16 amino acids. Germline V gene sequence: CDR1 LGHDT, CDR2 YNNKEL (reference sequence). Trimming left V 1 base short and J 4 bases short, with 15 bases between. This chain's CDR3 is CASSQGATGGADTQYF. The CDR3 DNA follows: TGTGCCAGCAGCCAAGGAGCAACAGGTGGGGCAGATACGCAGTATTTT.

The V call is TRBV11-3, the J call TRBJ2-7, with 8 nucleotides matching TRBD2. The CDR3 is made up of 15 amino acids. Germline trimming cut 5 bases from V and 4 bases from J; bases unmatched to any gene: 10. Looked up from germline, CDR1 is SGHNT and CDR2 is YENEEA. The CDR3 nucleotides read TGTGCCAGCAGCCCAATAGCGGGAAACGGGTACGAGCAGTACTTC. It codes for CASSPIAGNGYEQYF.

This sequence joins TRBV19 and TRBJ2-7; weak D call: TRBD1 (6 bases). CDR3 length: 15 amino acids. V lost 0 bases, J lost 2 bases, and 11 bases lay in between. Germline CDR1 and CDR2: LNHDA and SQIVND (reference sequence). The CDR3 coding sequence is TGTGCCAGTAGTATAGAGAGGAACAGGGCCTACGAGCAGTACTTC. Its translation is CASSIERNRAYEQYF. The full variable domain, completed using reference TRBV19 and TRBJ2-7, is DGGITQSPKYLFRKEGQNVTLSCEQNLNHDAMYWYRQDPGQGLRLIYYSQIVNDFQKGDIAEGYSVSREKKESFPLTVTSAQKNPTAFYLCASSIERNRAYEQYFGPGTRLTVT.

The chain uses TRBV5-1 and TRBJ2-5; a possible D gene is TRBD2 (6 bases). Germline CDR1 SGHRS, CDR2 YFSETQ. V was pared by 3 bases and J by 5 bases, with 17 bases between. CDR3 length: 15 residues. DNA of the CDR3: TGCGCCAGCAGCTGGGGGACTGCCGGGGAGGAGACCCAGTACTTC. Protein: CASSWGTAGEETQYF.

The V gene is TRBV28, the J gene TRBJ1-5, with a weak D call TRBD1 (5 bases). This CDR3 comprises 14 residues. Trimming removed 5 bases at V and 6 bases at J, with 14 bases between. Germline CDR1 reads MDHEN; CDR2 reads SYDVKM. In DNA form, the CDR3 reads TGTGCCAGCAGTCCCCCGGGGGATGGTCAGCCCCAGCATTTT. Its protein product is CASSPPGDGQPQHF. Variable domain in full (rest from reference TRBV28 and TRBJ1-5): DVKVTQSSRYLVKRTGEKVFLECVQDMDHENMFWYRQDPGLGLRLIYFSYDVKMKEKGDIPEGYSVSREKKERFSLILESASTNQTSMYLCASSPPGDGQPQHFGDGTRLSIL.

The chain links TRBV12-5 to TRBJ2-5; 10 bases fit TRBD2. The CDR3 spans 16 residues. Germline V CDR1 and CDR2: LGHNT, FRNRAP. With V trimmed by 1 base and J by 5 bases, 7 bases remained unmatched. CDR3 DNA sequence: TGTGCTAGTGGTTTGGATATAGCGGGAGGTCTCGAGACCCAGTACTTC. It encodes CASGLDIAGGLETQYF.

The rearrangement links TRBV3-1 (or the pseudogene TRBV3-2) to TRBJ2-5; 11 bases agree with TRBD1. Germline CDR1 LGHDT, CDR2 YNNKEL (reference sequence). V lost 1 base to trimming and J lost 9 bases; unmatched junction nucleotides: 1. This CDR3 region has 13 residues. CDR3 sequence (DNA): TGTGCCAGCAGCCAAGGGGGACAGGGGGCCCAGTACTTC. The encoded protein is CASSQGGQGAQYF.

This clone was seen more than once but under ten times. The chain uses TRBV14 and TRBJ2-2; D uncertain. The V and J ends lost 4 bases and 0 bases respectively, with 21 bases between them. The CDR3 consists of 19 residues. CDR1 SGHDN and CDR2 FVKESK come from the germline V gene. The CDR3 protein is CASSPGVLPLFANTGELFF. In nucleotides, the CDR3 is TGTGCCAGCAGCCCCGGAGTCCTACCCCTGTTCGCGAACACCGGGGAGCTGTTTTTT.

The chain employs TRBV30 and TRBJ1-2, with TRBD1 matching over 7 bases. CDR3 length equals 11 residues. V lost 4 bases, J lost 4 bases, and 0 bases stayed unmatched. Per germline, CDR1 GTSNPN and CDR2 SVGIG (reference sequence). The CDR3 DNA follows: TGTGCCTGGACAGGGGGCTATGGCTACACCTTC. This encodes CAWTGGYGYTF.

The V and J genes are TRBV4-2 and TRBJ2-7, with 11 bases that match TRBD2. The CDR3 length is 17 residues. Germline V gives CDR1 LGHNA, CDR2 YNFKEQ. V shed 5 bases and J 2 bases; nucleotides not matched to a gene: 11. This CDR3 reads CASSTPAGTSGTYEQYF. CDR3 nucleotide sequence: TGTGCCAGCAGCACCCCGGCGGGGACTAGCGGAACCTACGAGCAGTACTTC.

This rearrangement joins TRBV2 to TRBJ1-2; D may be TRBD1 (5 bases). Trimming pared 6 bases from V and 8 bases from J, leaving 10 bases between. CDR1 is SNHLY and CDR2 is FYNNEI in the germline V gene. This CDR3 has 11 residues. CDR3 region: CASRPGKGYTF. CDR3 sequence (DNA): TGTGCCAGCAGGCCAGGGAAGGGCTACACCTTC.

The chain combines TRBV11-2 with TRBJ2-7; a possible D gene is TRBD1 (6 bases). The V gene lost 3 bases and the J gene lost 12 bases, with 12 bases spanning the gap. CDR1 and CDR2 from the germline V gene are SGHAT and FQNNGV. This CDR3 region has 11 residues. The CDR3 here is CASSFQGRPYF. The CDR3 DNA sequence: TGTGCCAGCAGCTTCCAGGGGCGGCCGTACTTC.

V and J are TRBV6-2 or TRBV6-3 and TRBJ1-1; weak D call: TRBD1 (6 bases). The V end lost 2 bases, the J end lost 0 bases, and 13 bases lay between the germline ends. The CDR3 totals 16 residues. Germline V lookup: CDR1 MNHEY, CDR2 SVGEGT. CDR3 DNA: TGTGCCAGCAGTTACGGGGCAGGGGCCATGAACACTGAAGCTTTCTTT. Translation gives CASSYGAGAMNTEAFF.